This T cell receptor (beta chain) was recorded in a study of blood T cells in healthy people across ages. Primers used in a second PCR of roughly 7 to 12 cycles were a sample-barcoded 5' primer and a J-beta primer mix. In TCRdb, the 5' RACE reads were re-called with MiXCR into one record per CDR3 protein. The data contain about 1,000,000 distinct CDR3 sequences, roughly 45% of them singletons. The sample was blood. The receptor was isolated from a woman aged 55-69 years in good health.

CDR3 sequence reads: CASWAGLNYGYTF. The DNA for the CDR3 is TGTGCCAGTTGGGCAGGGCTGAACTATGGCTACACCTTC. The chain links TRBV27 to TRBJ1-2; perhaps TRBD1 as D (5 bases). Germline assignment: CDR1 MNHEY and CDR2 SMNVEV (reference sequence). The CDR3 totals 13 residues. Trimming took off 9 bases at V and 2 bases at J, with 13 bases between the two ends.